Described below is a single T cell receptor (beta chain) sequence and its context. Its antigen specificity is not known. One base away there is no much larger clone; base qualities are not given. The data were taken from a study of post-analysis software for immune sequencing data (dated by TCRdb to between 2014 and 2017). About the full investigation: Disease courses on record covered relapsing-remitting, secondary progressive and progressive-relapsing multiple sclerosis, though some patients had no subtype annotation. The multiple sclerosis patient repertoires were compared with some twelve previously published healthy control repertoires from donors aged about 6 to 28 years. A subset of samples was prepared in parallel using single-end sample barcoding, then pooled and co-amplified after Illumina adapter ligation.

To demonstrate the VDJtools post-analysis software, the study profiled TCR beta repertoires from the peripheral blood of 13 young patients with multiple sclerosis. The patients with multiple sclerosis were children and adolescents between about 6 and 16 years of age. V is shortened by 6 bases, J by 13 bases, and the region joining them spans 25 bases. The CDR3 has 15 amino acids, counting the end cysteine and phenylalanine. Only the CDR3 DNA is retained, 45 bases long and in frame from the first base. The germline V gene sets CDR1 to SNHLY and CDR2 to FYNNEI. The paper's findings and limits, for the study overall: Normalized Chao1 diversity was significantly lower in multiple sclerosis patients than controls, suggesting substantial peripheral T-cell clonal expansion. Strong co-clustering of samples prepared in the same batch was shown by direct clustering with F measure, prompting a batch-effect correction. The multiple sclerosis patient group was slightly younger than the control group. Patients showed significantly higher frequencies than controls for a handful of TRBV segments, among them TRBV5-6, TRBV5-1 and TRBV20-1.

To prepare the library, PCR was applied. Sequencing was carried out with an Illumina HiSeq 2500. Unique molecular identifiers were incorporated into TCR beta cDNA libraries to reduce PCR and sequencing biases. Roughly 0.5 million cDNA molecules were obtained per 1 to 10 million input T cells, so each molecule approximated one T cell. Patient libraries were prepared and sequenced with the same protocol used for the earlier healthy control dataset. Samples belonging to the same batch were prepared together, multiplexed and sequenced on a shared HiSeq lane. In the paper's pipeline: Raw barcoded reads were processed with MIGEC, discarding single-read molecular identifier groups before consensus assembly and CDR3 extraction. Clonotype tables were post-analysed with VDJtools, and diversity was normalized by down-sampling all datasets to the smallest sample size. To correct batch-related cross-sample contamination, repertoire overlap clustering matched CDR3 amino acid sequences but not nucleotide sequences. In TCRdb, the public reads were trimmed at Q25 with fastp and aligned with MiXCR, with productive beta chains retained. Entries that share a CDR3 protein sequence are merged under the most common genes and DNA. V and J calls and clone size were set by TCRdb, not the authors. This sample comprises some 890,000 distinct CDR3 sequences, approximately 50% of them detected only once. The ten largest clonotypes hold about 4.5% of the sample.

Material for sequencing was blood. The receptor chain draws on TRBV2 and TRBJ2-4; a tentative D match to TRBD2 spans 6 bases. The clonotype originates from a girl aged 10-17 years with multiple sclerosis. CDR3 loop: CASRPSGTDPGEQYF. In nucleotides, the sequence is TGTGCCAGCAGACCTTCCGGGACGGACCCGGGGGAGCAGTACTTC.